The clone carrying this TCR beta chain came up a few times. The data derive from a study of T-cell memory formation after mild COVID-19. This CDR3 is built from 15 residues. Germline CDR1 ENHRY, CDR2 SYGVKD. The ends lost 11 bases at V and 0 bases at J; junction bases unmatched: 11. TCRdb re-derived calls from the 5' RACE reads in MiXCR, one entry per CDR3 protein. The data contain under 550,000 distinct CDR3 sequences, over 15% of them singletons. Sequences were obtained from PBMCs or a T cell subset sorted from them (not recorded which). This receptor was identified in a man between 18 and 29 years old who had mild COVID-19 (a few samples of this study predate the infection). Cell type and time point are not known. V and J are TRBV10-3 and TRBJ2-5; 8 nucleotides match TRBD2. The CDR3 coding sequence is TGTGCCTCCGGGCGGGCTAGCGGGTACCAAGAGACCCAGTACTTC. Its protein is CASGRASGYQETQYF.